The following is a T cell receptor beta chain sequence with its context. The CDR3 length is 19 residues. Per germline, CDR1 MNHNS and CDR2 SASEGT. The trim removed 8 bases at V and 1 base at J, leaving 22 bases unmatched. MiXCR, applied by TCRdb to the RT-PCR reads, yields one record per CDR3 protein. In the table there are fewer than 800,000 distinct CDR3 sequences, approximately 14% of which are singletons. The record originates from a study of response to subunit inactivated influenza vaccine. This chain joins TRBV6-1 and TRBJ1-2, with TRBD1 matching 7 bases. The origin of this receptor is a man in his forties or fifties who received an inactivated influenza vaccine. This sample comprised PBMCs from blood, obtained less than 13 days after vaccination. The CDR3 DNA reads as TGTGCCAGCTCGAATATGCGGGGGACCGGGACAGCAATTAACTATGGCTACACCTTC. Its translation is CASSNMRGTGTAINYGYTF.